The rows below give T cell receptor beta chains drawn from one sample of a study of T cell responses to AZD1222 COVID-19 vaccine. Some clones are missing from TCRdb's copy, which holds only in-frame ones; the method was immunoSEQ multiplex PCR. The table shows fewer than 200,000 clones, with around nine tenths occurring only once. Sequenced here: peripheral blood, sampled 28 days after the second dose of the MenACWY control vaccine. The origin of the receptors is an adult who received the MenACWY meningococcal vaccine as a control. CDR3s include the opening cysteine and the closing phenylalanine or tryptophan. Fields, in order: D gene, CDR3 length, clone size, V gene, CDR3 protein. The D gene is left open where the match is weak. Size values are once, few and many counts, or a class for expanded clones, and some rows have none.

d_call: TRBD2
cdr3_length: 15
clone_size: once
v_call: TRBV3-1/TRBV3-2
cdr3_aa: CASSQRLAVQETQYF

d_call: TRBD1
cdr3_length: 14
clone_size: .
v_call: TRBV14
cdr3_aa: CASSLTGLGEKLFF

d_call: .
cdr3_length: 17
clone_size: .
v_call: TRBV18
cdr3_aa: CASSRRAMTGGNYGYTF

d_call: .
cdr3_length: 13
clone_size: .
v_call: TRBV20-1
cdr3_aa: CSASGLSSYEQYF

d_call: .
cdr3_length: 15
clone_size: .
v_call: TRBV18
cdr3_aa: CASSPAGSYNSPLHF

d_call: TRBD1
cdr3_length: 14
clone_size: .
v_call: TRBV25-1
cdr3_aa: CASSGTGPNEKLFF

d_call: .
cdr3_length: 14
clone_size: .
v_call: TRBV6-5
cdr3_aa: CASSQRGLWDEQYF

d_call: .
cdr3_length: 14
clone_size: .
v_call: TRBV7-2
cdr3_aa: CASSLNGLDQPQHF

d_call: .
cdr3_length: 12
clone_size: .
v_call: TRBV14
cdr3_aa: CASSYGFLGQYF

d_call: .
cdr3_length: 14
clone_size: .
v_call: TRBV9
cdr3_aa: CASSPMGAGYGYTF

d_call: TRBD1
cdr3_length: 14
clone_size: .
v_call: TRBV29-1
cdr3_aa: CSALAGTGGQGYTF

d_call: .
cdr3_length: 13
clone_size: once
v_call: TRBV7-8
cdr3_aa: CASSPGRGYGYTF

d_call: .
cdr3_length: 16
clone_size: .
v_call: TRBV9
cdr3_aa: CASSVGGGISGNTIYF

d_call: .
cdr3_length: 16
clone_size: .
v_call: TRBV5-1
cdr3_aa: CASSLEGPGVKNIQYF

d_call: .
cdr3_length: 13
clone_size: .
v_call: TRBV18
cdr3_aa: CASSPALEGEQYF

d_call: .
cdr3_length: 12
clone_size: .
v_call: TRBV6-5
cdr3_aa: CASGGPAGEQYF

d_call: TRBD1
cdr3_length: 13
clone_size: .
v_call: TRBV27
cdr3_aa: CASKRQGATEAFF

d_call: TRBD2
cdr3_length: 16
clone_size: .
v_call: TRBV5-1
cdr3_aa: CASSSRLAGGPSEQYF

d_call: .
cdr3_length: 11
clone_size: .
v_call: TRBV6-2/TRBV6-3
cdr3_aa: CASSENTEAFF

d_call: .
cdr3_length: 14
clone_size: .
v_call: TRBV6-1
cdr3_aa: CASSDYRDNQPQHF

d_call: .
cdr3_length: 14
clone_size: few
v_call: TRBV3-1/TRBV3-2
cdr3_aa: CASTQRVGAYGYTF

d_call: TRBD1
cdr3_length: 17
clone_size: .
v_call: TRBV27
cdr3_aa: CASSPRDRVISGNTIYF

d_call: .
cdr3_length: 13
clone_size: once
v_call: TRBV11-3
cdr3_aa: CASSPDSTDTQYF

d_call: TRBD2
cdr3_length: 14
clone_size: few
v_call: TRBV2
cdr3_aa: CASSATGTSYEQYF

d_call: .
cdr3_length: 13
clone_size: few
v_call: TRBV29-1
cdr3_aa: CSVATSWNTEAFF

d_call: .
cdr3_length: 14
clone_size: many
v_call: TRBV4-1
cdr3_aa: CASRGTLRNTEAFF

d_call: .
cdr3_length: 15
clone_size: few
v_call: TRBV10-3
cdr3_aa: CAISYSTDSGNTIYF

d_call: .
cdr3_length: 12
clone_size: .
v_call: TRBV3-1/TRBV3-2
cdr3_aa: CASSPQGGGYTF

d_call: TRBD1
cdr3_length: 15
clone_size: .
v_call: TRBV5-1
cdr3_aa: CASQGATGDTGELFF

d_call: .
cdr3_length: 15
clone_size: .
v_call: TRBV9
cdr3_aa: CASSEERSGTDTQYF

d_call: .
cdr3_length: 14
clone_size: .
v_call: TRBV11-2
cdr3_aa: CASSLATFNYGYTF

d_call: .
cdr3_length: 14
clone_size: once
v_call: TRBV2
cdr3_aa: CASSQDRTRGKLFF

d_call: .
cdr3_length: 13
clone_size: .
v_call: TRBV10-3
cdr3_aa: CATSLKEDYEAFF

d_call: .
cdr3_length: 14
clone_size: once
v_call: TRBV20-1
cdr3_aa: CSASIVGWDTEAFF

d_call: .
cdr3_length: 15
clone_size: .
v_call: TRBV5-4
cdr3_aa: CASSLVATVNTEAFF

d_call: .
cdr3_length: 15
clone_size: .
v_call: TRBV19
cdr3_aa: CASRPGDRPQETQYF

d_call: .
cdr3_length: 15
clone_size: .
v_call: TRBV2
cdr3_aa: CASSDVGEIGSPLHF

d_call: TRBD1
cdr3_length: 15
clone_size: once
v_call: TRBV7-9
cdr3_aa: CASSLRDSLLYGYTF

d_call: .
cdr3_length: 13
clone_size: .
v_call: TRBV12-3/TRBV12-4
cdr3_aa: CASSWGGVTEAFF

d_call: TRBD1
cdr3_length: 13
clone_size: .
v_call: TRBV6-5
cdr3_aa: CASILQQGSPLHF

d_call: TRBD2
cdr3_length: 18
clone_size: .
v_call: TRBV19
cdr3_aa: CASPPPGLAGGNLNEQFF

d_call: .
cdr3_length: 12
clone_size: once
v_call: TRBV18
cdr3_aa: CASSPTGTEAFF

d_call: TRBD1
cdr3_length: 15
clone_size: .
v_call: TRBV5-5
cdr3_aa: CASSLGTGSNEKLFF

d_call: .
cdr3_length: 12
clone_size: .
v_call: TRBV14
cdr3_aa: CASSLGVGGDVF

d_call: .
cdr3_length: 14
clone_size: few
v_call: TRBV7-3
cdr3_aa: CASSPGGASYEQYF

d_call: TRBD2
cdr3_length: 14
clone_size: once
v_call: TRBV19
cdr3_aa: CASGGSGVYNEQFF

d_call: .
cdr3_length: 15
clone_size: few
v_call: TRBV6-5
cdr3_aa: CASNREGATNEKLFF

d_call: .
cdr3_length: 19
clone_size: .
v_call: TRBV30
cdr3_aa: CAWSPLPAGVISGANVLTF

d_call: TRBD2
cdr3_length: 19
clone_size: .
v_call: TRBV5-1
cdr3_aa: CASSHPGLAGGPVYNEQFF

d_call: TRBD1
cdr3_length: 16
clone_size: .
v_call: TRBV28
cdr3_aa: CASVPAGTVKDTEAFF